The sequence of this T cell receptor (beta chain) was determined in a study of blood T cell repertoires in COVID-19. Study-level information: Samples representing acute and convalescent COVID-19 were sourced from the United States, Italy and Spain.

The Seattle site enrolled patients during active infection and followed them longitudinally. Original processing methods: Amplification of reference gene primers was used by the study to estimate nucleated cell counts. Assay used: immunoSEQ multiplex PCR; TCRdb lists only in-frame clones, some missing. V and J calls and clone size follow that table, whereas D and trimming were derived from the DNA. The profile covers about 310,000 clones, with about nine tenths appearing a single time and under 3.5% taken by the ten largest. The V and J ends lost 1 base and 6 bases, in that order; junction bases with no gene match: 4. CDR1 is SGHKS and CDR2 is YYEKEE in the germline V gene (reference sequence). The CDR3 extends over 14 amino acids.

This receptor was obtained from a woman aged 25 to 39 with COVID-19, enrolled during active disease. Sequencing used peripheral blood. The chain is built from TRBV5-5 and TRBJ1-5; 7 positions match TRBD1. CDR3 nucleotide sequence: TGTGCCAGCAGCTTGTACGACAGGGCTCAGCCCCAGCATTTT. It is translated as CASSLYDRAQPQHF.